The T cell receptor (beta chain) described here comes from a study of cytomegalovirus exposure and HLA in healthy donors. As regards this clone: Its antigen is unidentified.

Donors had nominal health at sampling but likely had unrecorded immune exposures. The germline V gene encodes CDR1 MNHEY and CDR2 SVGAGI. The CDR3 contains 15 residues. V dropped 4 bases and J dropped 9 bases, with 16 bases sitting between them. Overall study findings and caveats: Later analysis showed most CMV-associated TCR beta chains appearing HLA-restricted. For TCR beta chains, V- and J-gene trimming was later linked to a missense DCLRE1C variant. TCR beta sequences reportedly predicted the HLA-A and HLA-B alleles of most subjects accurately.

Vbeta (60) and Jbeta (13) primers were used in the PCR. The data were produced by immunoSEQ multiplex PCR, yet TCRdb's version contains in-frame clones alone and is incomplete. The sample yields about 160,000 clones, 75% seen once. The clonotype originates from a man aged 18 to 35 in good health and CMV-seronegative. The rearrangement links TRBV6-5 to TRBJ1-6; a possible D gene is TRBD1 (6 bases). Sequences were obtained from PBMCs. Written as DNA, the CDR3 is TGTGCCAGCAGTTCCCAGGGGCCAATTCCTTCACCCCTCCACTTT. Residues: CASSSQGPIPSPLHF.